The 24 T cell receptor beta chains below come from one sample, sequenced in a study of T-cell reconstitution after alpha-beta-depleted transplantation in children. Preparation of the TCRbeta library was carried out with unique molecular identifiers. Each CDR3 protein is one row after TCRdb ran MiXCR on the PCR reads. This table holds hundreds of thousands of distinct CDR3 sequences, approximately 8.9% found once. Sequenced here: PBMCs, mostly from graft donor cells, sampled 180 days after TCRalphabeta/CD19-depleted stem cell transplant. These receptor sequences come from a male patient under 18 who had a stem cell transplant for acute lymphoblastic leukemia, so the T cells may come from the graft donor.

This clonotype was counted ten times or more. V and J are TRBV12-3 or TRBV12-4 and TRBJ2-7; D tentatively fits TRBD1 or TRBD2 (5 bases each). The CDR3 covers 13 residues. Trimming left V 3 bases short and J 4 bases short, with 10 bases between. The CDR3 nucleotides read TGTGCCAGCAGTTTGAGGGGAATGTACGAGCAGTACTTC. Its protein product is CASSLRGMYEQYF.

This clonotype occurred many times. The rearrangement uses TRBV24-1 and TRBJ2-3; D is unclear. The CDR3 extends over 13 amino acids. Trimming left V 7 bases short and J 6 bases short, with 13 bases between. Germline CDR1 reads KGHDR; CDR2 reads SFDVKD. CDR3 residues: CATSGSGWDTQYF. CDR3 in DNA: TGTGCCACCAGCGGCTCGGGTTGGGATACGCAGTATTTT.

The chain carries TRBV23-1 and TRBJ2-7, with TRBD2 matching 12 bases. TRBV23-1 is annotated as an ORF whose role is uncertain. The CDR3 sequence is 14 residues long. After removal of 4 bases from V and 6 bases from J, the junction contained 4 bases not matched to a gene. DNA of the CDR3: TGCGCCAGCAGTCTACTAGCGGGGGGCCCCGAGCAGTACTTC. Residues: CASSLLAGGPEQYF.

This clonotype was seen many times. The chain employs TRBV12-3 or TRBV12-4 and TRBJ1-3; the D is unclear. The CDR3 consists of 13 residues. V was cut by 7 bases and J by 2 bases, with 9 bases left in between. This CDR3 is CASTQRTGNTIYF. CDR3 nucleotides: TGTGCCAGCACCCAACGGACTGGAAACACCATATATTTT.

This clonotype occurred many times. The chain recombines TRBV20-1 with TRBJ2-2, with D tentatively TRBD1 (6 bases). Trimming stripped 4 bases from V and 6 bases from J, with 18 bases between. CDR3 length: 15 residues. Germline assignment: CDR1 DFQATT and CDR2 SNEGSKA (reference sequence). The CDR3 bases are TGCAGTGCTATCCCCCCAGGGGATCCGGCCGGGGAGCTGTTTTTT. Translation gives CSAIPPGDPAGELFF.

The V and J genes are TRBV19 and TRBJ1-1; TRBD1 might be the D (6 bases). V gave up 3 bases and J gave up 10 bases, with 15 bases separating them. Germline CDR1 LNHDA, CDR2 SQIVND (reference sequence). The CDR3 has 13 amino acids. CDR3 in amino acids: CASSIFGGRRAFF. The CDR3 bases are TGTGCCAGTAGTATCTTTGGGGGGCGGCGAGCTTTCTTT.

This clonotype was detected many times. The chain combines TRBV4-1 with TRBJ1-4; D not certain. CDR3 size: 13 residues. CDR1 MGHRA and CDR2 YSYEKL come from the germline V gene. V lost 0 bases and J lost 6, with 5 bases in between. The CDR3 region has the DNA TGCGCCAGCAGCCAAGACGCCGATGAAAAACTGTTTTTT. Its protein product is CASSQDADEKLFF.

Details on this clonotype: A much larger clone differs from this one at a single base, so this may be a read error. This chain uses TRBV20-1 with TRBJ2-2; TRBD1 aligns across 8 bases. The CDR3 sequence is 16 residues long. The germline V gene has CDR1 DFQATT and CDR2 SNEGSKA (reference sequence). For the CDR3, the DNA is TGCAGTGCCAAGGACAGGGTAGCGACGAACACCGGGGAGCTGATTTTT. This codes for CSAKDRVATNTGELIF.

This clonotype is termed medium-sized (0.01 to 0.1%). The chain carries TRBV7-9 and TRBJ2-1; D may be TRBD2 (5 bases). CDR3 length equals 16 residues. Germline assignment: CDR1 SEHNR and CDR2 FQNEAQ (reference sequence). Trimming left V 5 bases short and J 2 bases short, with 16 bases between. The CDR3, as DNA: TGTGCCAGCAGCCCAACGGACTGGTTGACCTACAATGAGCAGTTCTTC. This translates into CASSPTDWLTYNEQFF.

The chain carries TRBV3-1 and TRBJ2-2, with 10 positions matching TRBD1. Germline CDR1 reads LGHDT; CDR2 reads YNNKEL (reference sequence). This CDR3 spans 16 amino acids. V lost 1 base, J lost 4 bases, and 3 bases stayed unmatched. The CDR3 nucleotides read TGTGCCAGCAGCCAAGGGGACAGGGGCTTCACCGGGGAGCTGTTTTTT. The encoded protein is CASSQGDRGFTGELFF. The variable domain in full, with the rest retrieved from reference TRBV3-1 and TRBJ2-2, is DTAVSQTPKYLVTQMGNDKSIKCEQNLGHDTMYWYKQDSKKFLKIMFSYNNKELIINETVPNRFSPKSPDKAHLNLHINSLELGDSAVYFCASSQGDRGFTGELFFGEGSRLTVL.

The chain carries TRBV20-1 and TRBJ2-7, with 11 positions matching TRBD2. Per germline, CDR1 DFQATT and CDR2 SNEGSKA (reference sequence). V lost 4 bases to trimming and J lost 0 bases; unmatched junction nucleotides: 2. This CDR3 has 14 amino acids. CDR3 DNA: TGCAGTGCTATGACTAGCGGGATCTCCTACGAGCAGTACTTC. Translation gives CSAMTSGISYEQYF.

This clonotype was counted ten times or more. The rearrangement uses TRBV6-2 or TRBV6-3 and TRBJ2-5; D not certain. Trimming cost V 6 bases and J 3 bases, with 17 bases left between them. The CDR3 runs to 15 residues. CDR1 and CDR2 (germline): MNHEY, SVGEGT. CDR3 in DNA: TGTGCCAGCAGCCACGGGCGTTCATTGGAAGAGACCCAGTACTTC. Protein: CASSHGRSLEETQYF.

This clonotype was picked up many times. The CDR3 loop reads CSARGGQSLRLNSPLHF. In DNA, the CDR3 is TGCAGTGCTAGGGGGGGACAGTCTCTTCGACTTAATTCACCCCTCCACTTT. This rearrangement joins TRBV20-1 to TRBJ1-6; 7 bases are shared with TRBD1. The germline gives CDR1 DFQATT, CDR2 SNEGSKA (reference sequence). The CDR3 length is 17 residues. V lost 3 bases to trimming and J lost 6 bases; unmatched junction nucleotides: 14.

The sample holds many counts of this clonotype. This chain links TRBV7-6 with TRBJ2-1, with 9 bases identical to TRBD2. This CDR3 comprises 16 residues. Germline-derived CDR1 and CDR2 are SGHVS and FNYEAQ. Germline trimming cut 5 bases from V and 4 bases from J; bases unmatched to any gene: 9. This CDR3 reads CASSRKIAGAYNEQFF. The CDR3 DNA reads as TGTGCCAGCAGCCGAAAAATAGCGGGGGCATACAATGAGCAGTTCTTC.

CDR3 nucleotides: TGTGCCAGCAACCTCCGGGGACGGAGAGCCTACGAGCAGTACTTC. It is translated as CASNLRGRRAYEQYF. The rearrangement uses TRBV28 and TRBJ2-7, with D perhaps given as TRBD1 or TRBD2 (5 bases each). The CDR3 runs 15 residues. V was pared by 7 bases and J by 2 bases, with 18 bases between. Germline values: CDR1 MDHEN, CDR2 SYDVKM.

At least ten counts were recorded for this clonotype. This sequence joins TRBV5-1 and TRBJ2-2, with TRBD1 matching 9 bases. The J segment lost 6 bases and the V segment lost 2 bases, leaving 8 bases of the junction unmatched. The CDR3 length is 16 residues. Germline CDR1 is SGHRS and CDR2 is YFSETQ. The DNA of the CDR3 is TGCGCCAGCAGCTTCCAGGGACAGGGAAGGGCCGGGGAGCTGTTTTTT. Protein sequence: CASSFQGQGRAGELFF. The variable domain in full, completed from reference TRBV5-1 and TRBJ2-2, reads KAGVTQTPRYLIKTRGQQVTLSCSPISGHRSVSWYQQTPGQGLQFLFEYFSETQRNKGNFPGRFSGRQFSNSRSEMNVSTLELGDSALYLCASSFQGQGRAGELFFGEGSRLTVL.

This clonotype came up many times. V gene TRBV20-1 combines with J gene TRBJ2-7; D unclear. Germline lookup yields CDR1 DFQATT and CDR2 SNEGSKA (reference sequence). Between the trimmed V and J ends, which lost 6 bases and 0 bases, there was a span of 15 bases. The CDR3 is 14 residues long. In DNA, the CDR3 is TGCAGTGCCTTAGTCGCAGAGAGCTCCTACGAGCAGTACTTC. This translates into CSALVAESSYEQYF.

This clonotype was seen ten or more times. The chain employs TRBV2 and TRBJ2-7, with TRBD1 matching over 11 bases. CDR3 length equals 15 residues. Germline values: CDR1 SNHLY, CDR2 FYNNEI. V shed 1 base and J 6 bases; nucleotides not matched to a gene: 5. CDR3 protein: CASSEGTGGPFEQYF. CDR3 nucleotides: TGTGCCAGCAGTGAAGGGACAGGGGGCCCGTTCGAGCAGTACTTC.

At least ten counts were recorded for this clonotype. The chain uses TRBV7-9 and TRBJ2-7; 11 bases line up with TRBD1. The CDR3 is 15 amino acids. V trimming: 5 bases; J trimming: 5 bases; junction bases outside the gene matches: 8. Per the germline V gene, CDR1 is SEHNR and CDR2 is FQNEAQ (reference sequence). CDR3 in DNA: TGTGCCAGCAGCGTAGGGACAGGGGGTTTCAACGAGCAGTACTTC. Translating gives CASSVGTGGFNEQYF.

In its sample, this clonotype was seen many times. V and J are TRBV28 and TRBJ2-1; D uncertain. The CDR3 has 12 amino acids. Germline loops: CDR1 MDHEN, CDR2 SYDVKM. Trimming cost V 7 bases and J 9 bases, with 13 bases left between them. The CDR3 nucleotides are TGTGCCAGCACCTGGGCGTCCACTGAGCAGTTCTTC. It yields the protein CASTWASTEQFF. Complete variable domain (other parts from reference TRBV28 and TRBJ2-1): DVKVTQSSRYLVKRTGEKVFLECVQDMDHENMFWYRQDPGLGLRLIYFSYDVKMKEKGDIPEGYSVSREKKERFSLILESASTNQTSMYLCASTWASTEQFFGPGTRLTVL.

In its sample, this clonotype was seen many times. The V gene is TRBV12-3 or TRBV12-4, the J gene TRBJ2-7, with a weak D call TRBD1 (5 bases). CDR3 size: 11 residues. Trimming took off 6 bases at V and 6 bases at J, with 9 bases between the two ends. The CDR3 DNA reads TGTGCCAGCAGCATGGGGCGCGAGCAGTACTTC. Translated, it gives CASSMGREQYF.

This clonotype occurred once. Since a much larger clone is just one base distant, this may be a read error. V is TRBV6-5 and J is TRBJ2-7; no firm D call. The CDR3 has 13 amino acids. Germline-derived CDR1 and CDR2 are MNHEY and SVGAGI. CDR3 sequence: CASSYMRSYDQYF. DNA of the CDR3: TGTGCCAGCAGTTACATGCGGTCCTACGACCAGTACTTC.

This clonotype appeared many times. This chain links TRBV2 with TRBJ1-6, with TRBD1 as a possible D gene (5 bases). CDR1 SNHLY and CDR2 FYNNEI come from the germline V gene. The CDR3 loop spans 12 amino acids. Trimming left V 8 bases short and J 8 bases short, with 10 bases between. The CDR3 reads CASRLGDSPLHF. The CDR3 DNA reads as TGTGCCAGCCGCCTAGGGGATTCACCCCTCCACTTT. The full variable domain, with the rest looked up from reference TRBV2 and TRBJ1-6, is EPEVTQTPSHQVTQMGQEVILRCVPISNHLYFYWYRQILGQKVEFLVSFYNNEISEKSEIFDDQFSVERPDGSNFTLKIRSTKLEDSAMYFCASRLGDSPLHFGNGTRLTVT.

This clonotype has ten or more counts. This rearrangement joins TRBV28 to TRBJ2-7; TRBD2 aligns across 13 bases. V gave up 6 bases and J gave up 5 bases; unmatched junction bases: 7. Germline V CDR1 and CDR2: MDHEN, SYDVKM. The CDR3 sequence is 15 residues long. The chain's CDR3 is CASSTGGTSGNEQYF. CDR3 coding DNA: TGTGCCAGCAGCACCGGCGGGACTAGCGGGAACGAGCAGTACTTC.